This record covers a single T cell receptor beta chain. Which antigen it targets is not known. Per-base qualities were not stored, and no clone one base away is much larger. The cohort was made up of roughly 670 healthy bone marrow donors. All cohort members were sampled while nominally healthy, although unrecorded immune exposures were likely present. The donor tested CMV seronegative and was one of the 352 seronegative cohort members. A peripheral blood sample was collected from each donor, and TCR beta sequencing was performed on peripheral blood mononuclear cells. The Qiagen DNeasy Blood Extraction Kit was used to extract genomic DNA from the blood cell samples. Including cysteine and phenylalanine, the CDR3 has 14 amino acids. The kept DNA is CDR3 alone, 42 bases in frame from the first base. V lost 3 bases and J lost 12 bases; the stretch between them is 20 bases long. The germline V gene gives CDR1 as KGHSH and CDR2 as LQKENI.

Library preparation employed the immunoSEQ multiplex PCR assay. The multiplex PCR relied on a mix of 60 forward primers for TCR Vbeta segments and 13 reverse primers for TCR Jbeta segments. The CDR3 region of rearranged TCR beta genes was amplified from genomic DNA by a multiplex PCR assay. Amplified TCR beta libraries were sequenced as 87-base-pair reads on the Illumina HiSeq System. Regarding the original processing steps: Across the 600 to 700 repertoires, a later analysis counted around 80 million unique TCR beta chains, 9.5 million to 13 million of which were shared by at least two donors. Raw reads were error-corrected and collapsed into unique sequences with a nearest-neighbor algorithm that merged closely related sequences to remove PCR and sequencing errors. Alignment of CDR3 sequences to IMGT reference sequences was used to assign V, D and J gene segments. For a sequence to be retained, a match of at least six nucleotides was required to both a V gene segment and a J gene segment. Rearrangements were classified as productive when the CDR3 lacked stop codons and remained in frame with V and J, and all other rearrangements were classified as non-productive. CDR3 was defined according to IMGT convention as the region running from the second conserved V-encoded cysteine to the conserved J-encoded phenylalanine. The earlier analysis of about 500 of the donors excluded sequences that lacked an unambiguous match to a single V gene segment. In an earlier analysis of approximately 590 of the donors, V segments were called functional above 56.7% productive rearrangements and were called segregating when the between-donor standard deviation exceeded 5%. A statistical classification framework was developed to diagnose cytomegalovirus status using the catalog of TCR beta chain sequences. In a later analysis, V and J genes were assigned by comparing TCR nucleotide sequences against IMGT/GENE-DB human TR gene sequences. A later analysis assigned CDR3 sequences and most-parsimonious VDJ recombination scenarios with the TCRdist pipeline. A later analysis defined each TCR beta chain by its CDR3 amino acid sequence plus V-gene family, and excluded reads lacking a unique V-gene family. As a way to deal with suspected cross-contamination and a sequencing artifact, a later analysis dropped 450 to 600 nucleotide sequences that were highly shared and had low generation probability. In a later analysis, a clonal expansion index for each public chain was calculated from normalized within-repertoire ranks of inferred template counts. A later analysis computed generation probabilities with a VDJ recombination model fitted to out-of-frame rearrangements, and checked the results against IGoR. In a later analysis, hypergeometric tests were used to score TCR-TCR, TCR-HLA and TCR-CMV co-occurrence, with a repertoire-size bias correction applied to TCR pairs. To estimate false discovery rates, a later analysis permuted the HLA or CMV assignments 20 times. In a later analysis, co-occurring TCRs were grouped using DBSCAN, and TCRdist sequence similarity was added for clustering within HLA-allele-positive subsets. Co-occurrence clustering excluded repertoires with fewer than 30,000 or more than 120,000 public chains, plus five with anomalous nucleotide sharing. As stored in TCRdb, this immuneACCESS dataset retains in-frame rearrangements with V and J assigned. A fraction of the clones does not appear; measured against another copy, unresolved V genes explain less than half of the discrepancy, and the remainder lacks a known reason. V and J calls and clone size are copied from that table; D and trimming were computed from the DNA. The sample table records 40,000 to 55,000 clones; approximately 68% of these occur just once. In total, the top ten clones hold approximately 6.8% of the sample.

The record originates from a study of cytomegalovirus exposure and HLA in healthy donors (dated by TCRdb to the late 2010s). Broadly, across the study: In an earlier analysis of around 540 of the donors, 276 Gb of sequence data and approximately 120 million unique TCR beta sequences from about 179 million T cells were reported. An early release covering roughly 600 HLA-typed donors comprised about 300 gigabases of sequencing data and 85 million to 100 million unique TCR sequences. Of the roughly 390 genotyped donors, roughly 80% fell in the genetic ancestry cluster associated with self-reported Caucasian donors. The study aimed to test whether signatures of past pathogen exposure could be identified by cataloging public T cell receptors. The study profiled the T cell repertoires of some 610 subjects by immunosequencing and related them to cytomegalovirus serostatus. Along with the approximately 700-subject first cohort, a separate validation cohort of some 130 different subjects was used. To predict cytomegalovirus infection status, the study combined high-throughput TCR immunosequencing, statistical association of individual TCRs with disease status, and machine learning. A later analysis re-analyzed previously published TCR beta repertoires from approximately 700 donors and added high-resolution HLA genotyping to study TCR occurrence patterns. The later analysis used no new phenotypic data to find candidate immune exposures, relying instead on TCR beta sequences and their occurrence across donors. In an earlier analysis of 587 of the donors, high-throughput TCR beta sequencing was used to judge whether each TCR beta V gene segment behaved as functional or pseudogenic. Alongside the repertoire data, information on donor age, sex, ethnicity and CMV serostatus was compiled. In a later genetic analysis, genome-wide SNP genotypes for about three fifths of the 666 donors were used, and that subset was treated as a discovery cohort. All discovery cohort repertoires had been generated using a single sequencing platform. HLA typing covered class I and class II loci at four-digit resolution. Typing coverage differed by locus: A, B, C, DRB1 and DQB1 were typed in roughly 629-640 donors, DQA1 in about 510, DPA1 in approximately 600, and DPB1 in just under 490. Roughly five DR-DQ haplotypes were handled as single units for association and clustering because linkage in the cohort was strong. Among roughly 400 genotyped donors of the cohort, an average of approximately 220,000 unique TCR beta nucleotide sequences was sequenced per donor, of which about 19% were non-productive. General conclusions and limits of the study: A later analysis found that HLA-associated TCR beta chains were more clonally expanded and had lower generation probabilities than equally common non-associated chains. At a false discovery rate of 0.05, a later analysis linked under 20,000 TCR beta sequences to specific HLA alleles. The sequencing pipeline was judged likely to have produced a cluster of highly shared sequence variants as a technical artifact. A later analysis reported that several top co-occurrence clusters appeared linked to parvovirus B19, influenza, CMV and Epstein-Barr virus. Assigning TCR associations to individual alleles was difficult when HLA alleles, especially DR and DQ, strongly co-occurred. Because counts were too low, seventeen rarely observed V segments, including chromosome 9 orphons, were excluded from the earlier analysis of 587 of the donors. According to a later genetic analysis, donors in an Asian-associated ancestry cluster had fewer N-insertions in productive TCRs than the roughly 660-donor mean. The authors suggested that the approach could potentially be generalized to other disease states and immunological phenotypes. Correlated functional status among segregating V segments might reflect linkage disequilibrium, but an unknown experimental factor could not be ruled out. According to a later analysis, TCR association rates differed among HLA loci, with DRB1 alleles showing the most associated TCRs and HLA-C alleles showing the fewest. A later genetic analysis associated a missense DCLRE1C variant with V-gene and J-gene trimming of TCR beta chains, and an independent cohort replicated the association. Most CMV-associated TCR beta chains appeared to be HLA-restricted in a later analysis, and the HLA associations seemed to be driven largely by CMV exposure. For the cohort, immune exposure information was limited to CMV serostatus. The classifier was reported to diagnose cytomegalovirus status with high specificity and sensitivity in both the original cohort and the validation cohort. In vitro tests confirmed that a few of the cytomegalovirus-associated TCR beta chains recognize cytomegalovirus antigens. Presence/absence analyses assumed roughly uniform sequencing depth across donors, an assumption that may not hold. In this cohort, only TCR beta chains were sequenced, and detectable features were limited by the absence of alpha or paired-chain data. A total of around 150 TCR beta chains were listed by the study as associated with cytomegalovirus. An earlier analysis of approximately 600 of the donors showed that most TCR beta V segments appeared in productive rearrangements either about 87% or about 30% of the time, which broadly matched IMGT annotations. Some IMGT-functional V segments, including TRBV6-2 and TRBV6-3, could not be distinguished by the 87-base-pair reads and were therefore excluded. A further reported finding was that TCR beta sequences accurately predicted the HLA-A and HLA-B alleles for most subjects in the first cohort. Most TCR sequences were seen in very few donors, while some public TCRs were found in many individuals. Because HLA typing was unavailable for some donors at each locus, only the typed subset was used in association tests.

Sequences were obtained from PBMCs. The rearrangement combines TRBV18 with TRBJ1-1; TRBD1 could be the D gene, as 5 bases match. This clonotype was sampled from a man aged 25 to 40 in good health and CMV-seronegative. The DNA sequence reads TGTGCCAGCTCACCCTTCGGAATAAGACAGCCGACTTTCTTT. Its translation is CASSPFGIRQPTFF.